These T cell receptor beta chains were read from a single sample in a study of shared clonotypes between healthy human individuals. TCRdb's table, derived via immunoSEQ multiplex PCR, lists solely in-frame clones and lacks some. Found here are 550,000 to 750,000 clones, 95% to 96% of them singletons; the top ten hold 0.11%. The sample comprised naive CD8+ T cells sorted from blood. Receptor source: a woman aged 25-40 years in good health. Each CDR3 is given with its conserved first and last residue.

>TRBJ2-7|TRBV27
CASSSGTGGDEQYF
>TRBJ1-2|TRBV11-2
CASSLTPNQGGYGYTF
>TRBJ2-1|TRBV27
CASRLGVLNEQFF
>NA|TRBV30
CAWSVLLYEQYF
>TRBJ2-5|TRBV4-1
CASSQGDSRETQYF
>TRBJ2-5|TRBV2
CASSPGRGARGETQYF
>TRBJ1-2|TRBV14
CASSQGVTSFEGYTF
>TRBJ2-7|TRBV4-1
CASSQVLAGVYEQYF
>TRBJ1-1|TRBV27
CASSLQGMFLMNTEAFF
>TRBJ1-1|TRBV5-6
CASSLAGGSTEAFF
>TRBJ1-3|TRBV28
CASSLAFSGNTIYF
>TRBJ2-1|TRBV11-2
CASSLGSGTSTYNEQFF
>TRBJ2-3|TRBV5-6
CASSVGLGTDTQYF
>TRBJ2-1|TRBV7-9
CASSLVAGYHNEQFF
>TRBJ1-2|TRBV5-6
CASRPTGGYGYTF
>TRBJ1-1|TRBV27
CASSHSGPTEAFF
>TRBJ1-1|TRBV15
CATSGGAGEYHTEAFF
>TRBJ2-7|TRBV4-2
CASSQTPGQGLGYEQYF
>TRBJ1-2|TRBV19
CASINEGRRDRAFGYTF
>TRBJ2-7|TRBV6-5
CASGLYYEQYF
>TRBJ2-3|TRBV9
CASSAGTATDTQYF
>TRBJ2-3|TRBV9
CASSVDWASSTDTQYF
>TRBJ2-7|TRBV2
CASSRRDGDGGEQYF
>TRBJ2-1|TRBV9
CASSLGLAGGTSSYNEQFF
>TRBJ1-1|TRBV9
CASSVGWSGEAFF
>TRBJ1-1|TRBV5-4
CASSLGDTEAFF
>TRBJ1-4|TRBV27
CASSPVLGRGHEKLFF
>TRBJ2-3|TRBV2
CASSDPGLAGVTQYF
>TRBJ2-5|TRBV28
CASSFSEGETQYF
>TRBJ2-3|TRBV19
CASKPSDRGKTDTQYF
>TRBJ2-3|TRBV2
CASRSGDTDTQYF
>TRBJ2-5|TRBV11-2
CASSLVRWDQETQYF
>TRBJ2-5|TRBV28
CASRSEEVAGPLQETQYF
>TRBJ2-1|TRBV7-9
CASTPPASDEQFF
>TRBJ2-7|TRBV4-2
CASSQDLRAASSYEQYF
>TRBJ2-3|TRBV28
CASSYYPPAGGDTDTQYF
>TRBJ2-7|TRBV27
CASSFGGSPLEQYF
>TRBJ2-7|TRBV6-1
CASSGGLAGGPSYEQYF
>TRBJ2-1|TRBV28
CASSPLRLAGGGEQFF
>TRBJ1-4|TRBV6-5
CATLGGPNEKLFF
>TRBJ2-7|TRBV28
CASSLMGGPSYEQYF
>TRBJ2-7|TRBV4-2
CASSPNTGAREQYF
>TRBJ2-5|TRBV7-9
CASSLDTRQETQYF
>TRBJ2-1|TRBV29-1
CSVEVSGGGSEQFF
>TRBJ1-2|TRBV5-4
CASSLASAARYTF
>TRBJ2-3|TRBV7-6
CASSLDLAGALGDTQYF
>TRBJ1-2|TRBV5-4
CATADRDRGNYGYTF
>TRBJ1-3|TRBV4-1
CASSQREGNTIYF
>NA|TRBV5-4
CASSSSSEQYF
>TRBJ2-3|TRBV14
CASSQDWSTDTQYF
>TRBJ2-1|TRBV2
CASRGSGRDNEQFF